This TCR beta chain was retrieved from a study of cytomegalovirus exposure and HLA in healthy donors. Germline V gene data show CDR1 as LNHNV and CDR2 as YYDKDF (reference sequence). This CDR3 has 15 residues. V lost 5 bases and J 5 bases, leaving 18 bases between the germline ends. The PCR contained 60 Vbeta and 13 Jbeta primers. The table came from immunoSEQ multiplex PCR; TCRdb's copy has only in-frame clones and leaves some out. The table lists over 50,000 clones, approximately 72% of them singletons. This rearrangement joins TRBV15 to TRBJ2-5; the D gene is possibly TRBD2 (7 bases). The TCR originated in a man aged 50-59 years in good health and CMV-seropositive. Sequencing input: PBMCs. Here the CDR3 reads CATSGGGGGEETQYF. CDR3 nucleotides: TGTGCCACCAGCGGGGGGGGCGGGGGTGAGGAGACCCAGTACTTC.